The 5 T cell receptor beta chains below all came from one sample that was sequenced in a study of cytomegalovirus exposure and HLA in healthy donors. In the PCR, 60 Vbeta and 13 Jbeta primers were used. Measured with immunoSEQ multiplex PCR; TCRdb has only the in-frame clones, and not every one. Among 150,000 to 200,000 clones, over 60% were seen once, and the ten largest hold approximately 3.1%. The sample comprised PBMCs. Receptors were obtained from a woman aged 40 to 50 in good health and CMV-seronegative.

This clone was picked up one time. The rearrangement links TRBV6-5 to TRBJ2-3, with no clear D. This CDR3 contains 15 residues. CDR1 is MNHEY, CDR2 SVGAGI, per germline. The V and J ends lost 2 bases and 6 bases respectively, with 15 bases between them. CDR3 coding DNA: TGTGCCAGCAGTTACGTAGGTGGGCGCTTGGATACGCAGTATTTT. It is translated as CASSYVGGRLDTQYF.

The J gene is TRBJ2-3, the V gene TRBV5-1, with 8 nucleotides matching TRBD1. V dropped 4 bases and J dropped 3; count of bases not matched to a gene: 13. The CDR3 has 17 amino acids. Looked up from germline, CDR1 is SGHRS and CDR2 is YFSETQ. The chain's CDR3 is CASSPGTGRLRTDTQYF. DNA of the CDR3: TGCGCCAGCAGCCCCGGGACAGGTCGCCTAAGGACAGATACGCAGTATTTT.

With respect to this clone: The same CDR3 can be traced to other DNA sequences in this sample. The chain couples TRBV28 to TRBJ2-3, with 8 bases aligning to TRBD1. The germline V gene has CDR1 MDHEN and CDR2 SYDVKM. Trimming at V came to 8 bases and at J to 2 bases, leaving 9 bases not matched to a gene. This CDR3 is built from 15 residues. The DNA of the CDR3 is TGTGCCAGCCGGACCGGGACAGGTGACACAGATACGCAGTATTTT. It yields the protein CASRTGTGDTDTQYF.

The chain recombines TRBV19 with TRBJ1-2; 10 bases are shared with TRBD1. Germline V gives CDR1 LNHDA, CDR2 SQIVND (reference sequence). J lost 2 bases, V lost 6 bases, and 12 bases had no gene match. The CDR3 runs to 17 residues. CDR3 DNA: TGTGCCAGTAGCGTTTTTGGCCCGACAGGGGGCAACTATGGCTACACCTTC. It codes for CASSVFGPTGGNYGYTF.

The chain links TRBV6-1 to TRBJ1-5; D remains ambiguous. Per the germline V gene, CDR1 is MNHNS and CDR2 is SASEGT. The CDR3 has 15 residues. Trimming pared 2 bases from V and 6 bases from J, leaving 14 bases between. DNA for the CDR3: TGTGCCAGCAGTGAAATAGAGGGAGTGGGTCAGCCCCAGCATTTT. Translating it yields CASSEIEGVGQPQHF.